This T cell receptor (beta chain) was documented in a study of T cell repertoires in cytomegalovirus infection. Study-wide background: Through public TCR beta signatures, both CMV infection and matching HLA type were indicated. Whole-study findings and limits: The ex vivo response showed dominance by HLA-C-restricted CMV-specific TCR beta clonotypes. Adding up the frequency of public TCR beta families identified people who carried CMV plus the relevant HLA.

TCRdb passed the reads through MiXCR, listing each CDR3 protein once. This table holds over 450,000 distinct CDR3 sequences, approximately 10% found once. The sample holds a few counts of this clonotype. Its antigen is still unknown. Germline V gene sequence: CDR1 SGDLS, CDR2 YYNGEE. The CDR3 runs to 16 residues. With 3 bases removed from V and 5 bases from J, the gap between germline ends came to 15 bases. This receptor was obtained from a human donor in good health (CMV status not recorded). Some clones in this sample may be carry-over from other donors' samples. Specimen: PBMCs. V gene TRBV9 combines with J gene TRBJ1-6, with no clear D. The CDR3: CASSAFSLLNNSPLHF. The DNA of the CDR3 is TGTGCCAGCAGCGCCTTCTCGTTATTGAATAATTCACCCCTCCACTTT.